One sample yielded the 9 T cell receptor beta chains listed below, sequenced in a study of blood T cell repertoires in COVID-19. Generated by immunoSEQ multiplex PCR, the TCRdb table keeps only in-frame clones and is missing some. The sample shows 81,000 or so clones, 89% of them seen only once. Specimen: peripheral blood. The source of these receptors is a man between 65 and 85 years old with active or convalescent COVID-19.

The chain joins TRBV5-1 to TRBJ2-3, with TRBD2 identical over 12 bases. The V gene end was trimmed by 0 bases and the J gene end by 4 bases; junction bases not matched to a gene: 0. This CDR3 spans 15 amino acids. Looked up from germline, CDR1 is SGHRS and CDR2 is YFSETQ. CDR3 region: CASSLASGGADTQYF. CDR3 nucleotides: TGCGCCAGCAGCTTGGCTAGCGGGGGGGCAGATACGCAGTATTTT.

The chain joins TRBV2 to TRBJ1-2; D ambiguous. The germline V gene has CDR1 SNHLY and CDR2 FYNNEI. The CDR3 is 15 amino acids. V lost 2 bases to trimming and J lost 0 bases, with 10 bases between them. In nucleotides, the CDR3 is TGTGCCAGCAGTGAATGGCCAGAACCTAACTATGGCTACACCTTC. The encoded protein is CASSEWPEPNYGYTF.

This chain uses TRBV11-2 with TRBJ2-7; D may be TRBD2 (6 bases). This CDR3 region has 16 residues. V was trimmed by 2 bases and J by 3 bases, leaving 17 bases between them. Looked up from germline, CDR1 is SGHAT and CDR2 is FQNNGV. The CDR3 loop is CASSLLRDLNFYEQYF. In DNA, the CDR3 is TGTGCCAGCAGCTTACTGAGGGACTTAAACTTCTACGAGCAGTACTTC.

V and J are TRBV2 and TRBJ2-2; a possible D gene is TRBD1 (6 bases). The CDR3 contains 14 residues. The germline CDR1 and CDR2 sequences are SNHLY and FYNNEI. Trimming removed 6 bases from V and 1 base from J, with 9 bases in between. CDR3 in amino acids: CASRGTKNTGELFF. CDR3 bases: TGTGCCAGCAGGGGGACAAAGAACACCGGGGAGCTGTTTTTT.

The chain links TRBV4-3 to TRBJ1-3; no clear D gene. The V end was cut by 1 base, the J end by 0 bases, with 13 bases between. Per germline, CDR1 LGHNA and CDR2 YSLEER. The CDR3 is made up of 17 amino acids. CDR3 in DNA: TGCGCCAGCAGCCAAGGATCCCAGGCTTACTCTGGAAACACCATATATTTT. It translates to CASSQGSQAYSGNTIYF.

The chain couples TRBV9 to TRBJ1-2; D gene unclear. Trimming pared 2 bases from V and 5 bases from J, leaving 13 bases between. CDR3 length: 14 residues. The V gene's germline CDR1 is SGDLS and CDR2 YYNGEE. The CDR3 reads CASSVDLSDYGYTF. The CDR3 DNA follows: TGTGCCAGCAGCGTCGACTTGTCCGATTATGGCTACACCTTC. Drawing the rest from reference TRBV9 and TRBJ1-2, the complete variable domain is DSGVTQTPKHLITATGQRVTLRCSPRSGDLSVYWYQQSLDQGLQFLIQYYNGEERAKGNILERFSAQQFPDLHSELNLSSLELGDSALYFCASSVDLSDYGYTFGSGTRLTVV.

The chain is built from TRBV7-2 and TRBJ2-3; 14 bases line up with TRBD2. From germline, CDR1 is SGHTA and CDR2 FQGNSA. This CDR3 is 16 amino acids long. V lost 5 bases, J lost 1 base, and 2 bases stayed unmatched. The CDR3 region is CASSGGLAGGTDTQYF. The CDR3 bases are TGTGCCAGCAGCGGGGGACTAGCGGGGGGCACAGATACGCAGTATTTT.

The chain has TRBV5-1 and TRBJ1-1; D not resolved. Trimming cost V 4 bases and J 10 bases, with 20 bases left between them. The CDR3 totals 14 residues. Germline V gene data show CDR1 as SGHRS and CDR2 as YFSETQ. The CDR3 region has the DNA TGCGCCAGCAGCAGAGGTGCGGAGGGTACGGGAGCTTTCTTT. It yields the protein CASSRGAEGTGAFF.

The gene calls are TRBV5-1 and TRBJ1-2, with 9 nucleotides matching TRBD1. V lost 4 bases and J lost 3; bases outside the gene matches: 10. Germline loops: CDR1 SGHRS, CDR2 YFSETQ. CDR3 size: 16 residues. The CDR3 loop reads CASSPLAGQGHYGYTF. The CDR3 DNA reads TGCGCCAGCAGCCCCCTGGCGGGACAGGGCCACTATGGCTACACCTTC.